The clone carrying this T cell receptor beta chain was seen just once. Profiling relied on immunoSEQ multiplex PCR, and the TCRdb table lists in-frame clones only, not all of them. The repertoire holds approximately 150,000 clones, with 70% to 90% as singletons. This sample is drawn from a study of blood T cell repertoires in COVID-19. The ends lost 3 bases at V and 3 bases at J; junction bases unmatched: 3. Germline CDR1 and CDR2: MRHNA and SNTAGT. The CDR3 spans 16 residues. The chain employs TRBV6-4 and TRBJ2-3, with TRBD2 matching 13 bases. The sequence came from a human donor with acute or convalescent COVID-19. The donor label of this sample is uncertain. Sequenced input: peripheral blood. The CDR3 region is CASSETGLAGTDTQYF. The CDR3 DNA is TGTGCCAGCAGTGAGACGGGACTAGCGGGAACAGATACGCAGTATTTT.